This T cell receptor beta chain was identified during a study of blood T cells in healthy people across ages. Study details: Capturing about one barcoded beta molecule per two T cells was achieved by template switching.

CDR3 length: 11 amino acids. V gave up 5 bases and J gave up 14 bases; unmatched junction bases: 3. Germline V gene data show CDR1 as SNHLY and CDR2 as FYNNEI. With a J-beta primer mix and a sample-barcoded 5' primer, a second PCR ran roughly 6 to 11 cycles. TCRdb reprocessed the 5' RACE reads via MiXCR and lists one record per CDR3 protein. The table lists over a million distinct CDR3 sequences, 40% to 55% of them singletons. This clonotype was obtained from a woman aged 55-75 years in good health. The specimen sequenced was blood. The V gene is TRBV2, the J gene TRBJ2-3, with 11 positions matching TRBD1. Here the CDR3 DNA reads TGTGCCAGCAGTCCGGACAGGGGGCTGTATTTT. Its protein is CASSPDRGLYF.